One sample yielded the 28 T cell receptor beta chains listed below, sequenced in a study of T cell responses to AZD1222 COVID-19 vaccine. Repertoires were generated with immunoSEQ multiplex PCR, while TCRdb's copy carries only in-frame clones and drops some. The sample carries under 100,000 clones, about 91% recorded once. Sequencing was performed on peripheral blood, taken on day 0 of MenACWY control vaccination. These receptors all stem from an adult in good health.

This clone was counted between two and nine times. The chain employs TRBV28 and TRBJ1-4, with D maybe TRBD1 (5 bases). CDR3 length: 14 amino acids. V shed 5 bases and J shed 4 bases, with 11 bases lying between them. Germline V gene sequence: CDR1 MDHEN, CDR2 SYDVKM. Here the CDR3 reads CASSQRGFNEKLFF. The CDR3 DNA is TGTGCCAGCAGTCAAAGGGGATTTAATGAAAAACTGTTTTTT.

The chain links TRBV7-8 to TRBJ2-7; D perhaps matches TRBD2 (5 bases). The germline CDR1 and CDR2 sequences are SGHVS and FQNEAQ. This CDR3 is 18 amino acids long. V was shortened by 3 bases and J by 0 bases, with 21 bases between the two germline ends. The CDR3 sequence: CASSLEPRTRAGSYEQYF. In nucleotides, the CDR3 is TGTGCCAGCAGCTTGGAACCTCGGACGAGGGCGGGCTCCTACGAGCAGTACTTC. Together with reference TRBV7-8 and TRBJ2-7, the CDR3 gives the full variable domain: GAGVSQSPRYKVAKRGQDVALRCDPISGHVSLFWYQQALGQGPEFLTYFQNEAQLDKSGLPSDRFFAERPEGSVSTLKIQRTQQEDSAVYLCASSLEPRTRAGSYEQYFGPGTRLTVT.

This chain joins TRBV7-8 and TRBJ2-7; the D is unclear. The germline V gene has CDR1 SGHVS and CDR2 FQNEAQ. There are 14 residues in the CDR3. Between the trimmed V and J ends, which lost 1 base and 2 bases, there was a span of 9 bases. The CDR3 is CASSLETGPYEQYF. CDR3 bases: TGTGCCAGCAGCTTAGAAACGGGCCCCTACGAGCAGTACTTC.

The chain recombines TRBV5-4 with TRBJ2-3; 9 bases are shared with TRBD1. The junction had 1 base not matched to a gene; V was cut back by 2 bases and J by 0 bases. This CDR3 spans 15 amino acids. Germline assignment: CDR1 SGHNT and CDR2 YYREEE (reference sequence). The CDR3 loop reads CASSLQGASTDTQYF. CDR3 sequence (DNA): TGTGCCAGCAGCTTACAGGGGGCCAGCACAGATACGCAGTATTTT. Together with reference TRBV5-4 and TRBJ2-3, the CDR3 gives the full variable domain: ETGVTQSPTHLIKTRGQQVTLRCSSQSGHNTVSWYQQALGQGPQFIFQYYREEENGRGNFPPRFSGLQFPNYSSELNVNALELDDSALYLCASSLQGASTDTQYFGPGTRLTVL.

The V call is TRBV6-2 or TRBV6-3, the J call TRBJ2-7, with 9 bases that match TRBD1. Germline V CDR1 and CDR2: MNHEY, SVGEGT. V lost 6 bases to trimming and J lost 0 bases; unmatched junction nucleotides: 9. This CDR3 is built from 16 residues. The CDR3 loop reads CASRPERDRASYEQYF. CDR3 nucleotides: TGTGCCAGCAGGCCTGAGCGGGACAGGGCCTCCTACGAGCAGTACTTC.

The V gene is TRBV6-1, the J gene TRBJ1-1; 7 bases are shared with TRBD1. There are 14 residues in the CDR3. Trimming cost V 0 bases and J 7 bases; bases outside gene matches: 5. Germline V gene lookup returns CDR1 MNHNS and CDR2 SASEGT. CDR3 protein: CASSEAWAGGEAFF. The CDR3 bases are TGTGCCAGCAGTGAAGCGTGGGCAGGGGGTGAAGCTTTCTTT.

V and J are TRBV4-1 and TRBJ2-7, with D perhaps assigned TRBD1 or TRBD2 (5 bases each). Germline-derived CDR1 and CDR2 are MGHRA and YSYEKL. The CDR3 length is 16 residues. The ends were cut back, 0 bases at V and 7 bases at J, with 19 bases in the middle. The CDR3 here is CASSQDLGVRNGEQYF. The CDR3, as DNA: TGCGCCAGCAGCCAAGATCTGGGGGTCCGCAACGGTGAGCAGTACTTC.

The CDR3 here is CASSPTGGVAFF. The CDR3 nucleotides are TGTGCCAGCAGCCCGACAGGGGGGGTAGCTTTCTTT. The chain links TRBV6-5 to TRBJ1-1; 9 nucleotides agree with TRBD1. V dropped 6 bases and J dropped 10; count of bases not matched to a gene: 6. This CDR3 contains 12 residues. CDR1 MNHEY and CDR2 SVGAGI come from the germline V gene.

The chain links TRBV12-3 or TRBV12-4 to TRBJ1-2; no clear D. The V gene lost 6 bases and the J gene lost 4 bases, with 12 bases spanning the gap. CDR3 length equals 13 residues. CDR3 nucleotide sequence: TGTGCCAGCAGCCTAAATTGGGTCTATGGCTACACCTTC. Its protein is CASSLNWVYGYTF.

The V gene is TRBV21-1, the J gene TRBJ2-5; the table's D call TRBD2 went unverified against the DNA. TRBV21-1 constitutes a pseudogene. CDR3 length: 16 amino acids. This chain's CDR3 is CASGFPMAGGAETQYF. CDR3 nucleotides: TGTGCCAGTGGCTTCCCGATGGCGGGAGGGGCAGAGACCCAGTACTTC.

The chain links TRBV28 to TRBJ1-1, with TRBD1 matching over 7 bases. CDR3 length: 16 amino acids. Germline assignment: CDR1 MDHEN and CDR2 SYDVKM. The junction had 8 bases not matched to a gene; V was cut back by 2 bases and J by 2 bases. Here the CDR3 reads CASSLQGGILNTEAFF. The DNA for the CDR3 is TGTGCCAGCAGTTTACAGGGGGGCATTCTAAACACTGAAGCTTTCTTT. Variable domain in full (rest from reference TRBV28 and TRBJ1-1): DVKVTQSSRYLVKRTGEKVFLECVQDMDHENMFWYRQDPGLGLRLIYFSYDVKMKEKGDIPEGYSVSREKKERFSLILESASTNQTSMYLCASSLQGGILNTEAFFGQGTRLTVV.

This chain connects TRBV5-1 to TRBJ1-1, with 8 nucleotides matching TRBD1. Germline V CDR1 and CDR2: SGHRS, YFSETQ. This CDR3 spans 13 amino acids. With 5 bases clipped from V and 4 bases from J, the junction kept 4 bases outside the gene matches. CDR3 DNA: TGCGCCAGCAGGTTAACAGGGGGCACTGAAGCTTTCTTT. This gives the protein CASRLTGGTEAFF.

V gene TRBV11-2 combines with J gene TRBJ2-5, with unresolved D. The CDR3 is 14 residues long. Trimming cost V 3 bases and J 2 bases, with 10 bases left between them. Germline CDR1 reads SGHAT; CDR2 reads FQNNGV. The CDR3 DNA is TGTGCCAGCAGCTTCGAAAGGCTTCAAGAGACCCAGTACTTC. It translates to CASSFERLQETQYF.

DNA of the CDR3: TGCGCCAGCAGCTTGGTTTCGGAAAATGAAAAACTGTTTTTT. Amino acids: CASSLVSENEKLFF. This sequence joins TRBV5-1 and TRBJ1-4, with unresolved D. V was clipped by 0 bases and J by 5 bases, with 8 bases between them. The CDR3 runs 14 residues. Looked up from germline, CDR1 is SGHRS and CDR2 is YFSETQ.

The chain combines TRBV6-5 with TRBJ1-5; D uncertain. This CDR3 is 13 amino acids long. V lost 6 bases and J lost 5, with 11 bases in between. The germline V gene encodes CDR1 MNHEY and CDR2 SVGAGI. The CDR3, as DNA: TGTGCCAGCAGCACTACTATTTATCAGCCCCAGCATTTT. Translating gives CASSTTIYQPQHF.

This sequence joins TRBV7-6 and TRBJ2-2, with TRBD1 matching over 7 bases. Germline V gene sequence: CDR1 SGHVS, CDR2 FNYEAQ. The J segment lost 2 bases and the V segment lost 4 bases, leaving 4 bases of the junction unmatched. This CDR3 comprises 15 residues. The CDR3 loop is CASSSGQANTGELFF. In DNA form, the CDR3 reads TGTGCCAGCAGCTCCGGACAGGCTAACACCGGGGAGCTGTTTTTT.

The chain is built from TRBV6-2 or TRBV6-3 and TRBJ1-6; D ambiguous. V gave up 3 bases and J gave up 2 bases, with 11 bases separating them. The CDR3 has 16 residues. Germline V CDR1 and CDR2: MNHEY, SVGEGT. This CDR3 is CASSYVRSAYNSPLHF. The DNA for the CDR3 is TGTGCCAGCAGTTATGTGCGCAGCGCCTATAATTCACCCCTCCACTTT.

V gene TRBV19 combines with J gene TRBJ1-1; tentatively, D is TRBD1 (5 bases). Germline V lookup: CDR1 LNHDA, CDR2 SQIVND (reference sequence). This CDR3 comprises 14 residues. The ends were cut back, 7 bases at V and 5 bases at J, with 17 bases in the middle. The CDR3 loop reads CASMRGWSATEAFF. The CDR3 DNA is TGTGCCAGTATGAGGGGCTGGTCTGCAACTGAAGCTTTCTTT.

This rearrangement joins TRBV18 to TRBJ2-5, with no clear D. Trimming shortened V by 2 bases and J by 3 bases, and 1 base separated the two germline ends. CDR3 size: 11 residues. Germline V lookup: CDR1 KGHSH, CDR2 LQKENI. CDR3 nucleotides: TGTGCCAGCTCACCAGAAGAGACCCAGTACTTC. It codes for CASSPEETQYF. The full variable domain, its missing parts supplied by reference TRBV18 and TRBJ2-5, is NAGVMQNPRHLVRRRGQEARLRCSPMKGHSHVYWYRQLPEEGLKFMVYLQKENIIDESGMPKERFSAEFPKEGPSILRIQQVVRGDSAAYFCASSPEETQYFGPGTRLLVL.

The genes are TRBV19 and TRBJ1-5, with D maybe TRBD1 (6 bases). The ends were cut back, 2 bases at V and 4 bases at J, with 9 bases in the middle. CDR3 size: 14 residues. Germline V gene lookup returns CDR1 LNHDA and CDR2 SQIVND (reference sequence). CDR3 region: CASSIRTANQPQHF. Here the CDR3 DNA reads TGTGCCAGTAGTATAAGGACAGCTAATCAGCCCCAGCATTTT.

V gene TRBV16 combines with J gene TRBJ2-7, with TRBD2 identical over 9 bases. CDR1 and CDR2 from the germline V gene are KGHSY and FQNENV. The CDR3 runs 15 residues. J gave up 0 bases and V 4 bases, and 4 bases lay outside the gene matches. As DNA, the CDR3 is TGTGCCAGCAGCCCCAAAGCGGGGGGCTCCTACGAGCAGTACTTC. Its protein is CASSPKAGGSYEQYF.

The chain combines TRBV28 with TRBJ2-7; D is perhaps TRBD1 or TRBD2 (5 bases each). Germline-derived CDR1 and CDR2 are MDHEN and SYDVKM. CDR3 length: 19 residues. Trimming took 1 base from V and 8 from J, leaving 30 bases between them. The DNA of the CDR3 is TGTGCCAGCAGTTTATCGGGGACGGACCCTCTATTTGGAAGGAGCAAGCAGTACTTC. Translating it yields CASSLSGTDPLFGRSKQYF. The full variable domain, completed using reference TRBV28 and TRBJ2-7, is DVKVTQSSRYLVKRTGEKVFLECVQDMDHENMFWYRQDPGLGLRLIYFSYDVKMKEKGDIPEGYSVSREKKERFSLILESASTNQTSMYLCASSLSGTDPLFGRSKQYFGPGTRLTVT.

V and J are TRBV30 and TRBJ1-5; D perhaps matches TRBD1 (5 bases). In germline, CDR1 is GTSNPN, CDR2 SVGIG (reference sequence). The V and J ends lost 6 bases and 3 bases respectively, with 15 bases between them. The CDR3 totals 14 residues. DNA of the CDR3: TGTGCCTGTTCGGACAACCTAAACAATCAGCCCCAGCATTTT. Residues: CACSDNLNNQPQHF.

This rearrangement joins TRBV3-1 (or the pseudogene TRBV3-2) to TRBJ1-5, with 8 nucleotides matching TRBD1. There are 14 residues in the CDR3. The V gene end was trimmed by 3 bases and the J gene end by 8 bases; junction bases not matched to a gene: 6. Germline V gives CDR1 LGHDT, CDR2 YNNKEL (reference sequence). CDR3 in DNA: TGTGCCAGCAGCCAGACAGGGGCGGCTGAGCCCCAGCATTTT. Amino acids: CASSQTGAAEPQHF.

The chain recombines TRBV15 with TRBJ1-5, with 7 bases lining up with TRBD1. The CDR3 is 16 residues long. CDR1 is LNHNV and CDR2 is YYDKDF in the germline V gene (reference sequence). V trimming: 0 bases; J trimming: 7 bases; junction bases outside the gene matches: 9. The CDR3 reads CATSRDRTGRVQPQHF. CDR3 nucleotides: TGTGCCACCAGCAGAGATAGGACAGGAAGGGTCCAGCCCCAGCATTTT. Combining the CDR3 with reference TRBV15 and TRBJ1-5 gives the whole variable domain DAMVIQNPRYQVTQFGKPVTLSCSQTLNHNVMYWYQQKSSQAPKLLFHYYDKDFNNEADTPDNFQSRRPNTSFCFLDIRSPGLGDTAMYLCATSRDRTGRVQPQHFGDGTRLSIL.

The J gene is TRBJ2-5, the V gene TRBV5-1, with D hard to call. Trimming took off 1 base at V and 2 bases at J, with 9 bases between the two ends. This CDR3 spans 14 amino acids. Looked up from germline, CDR1 is SGHRS and CDR2 is YFSETQ. The CDR3 region is CASSLSDNQETQYF. The CDR3, as DNA: TGCGCCAGCAGCTTGTCAGACAATCAAGAGACCCAGTACTTC.

The chain has TRBV15 and TRBJ1-3, with D tentatively TRBD1 (5 bases). The V gene's germline CDR1 is LNHNV and CDR2 YYDKDF (reference sequence). The CDR3 is 16 amino acids. V gave up 0 bases and J gave up 4 bases, with 13 bases separating them. This chain's CDR3 is CATSRDSGAVGNTIYF. The CDR3 nucleotides read TGTGCCACCAGCAGAGATTCCGGGGCGGTGGGAAACACCATATATTTT.

The rearrangement links TRBV11-2 to TRBJ2-7; 7 bases align to TRBD2. V shed 5 bases, J shed 7 bases, and the junction held 5 bases outside the gene matches. Germline V gene sequence: CDR1 SGHAT, CDR2 FQNNGV. The CDR3 runs to 12 residues. CDR3 DNA sequence: TGTGCCAGCAGCCGCGAGGGAGGGGAGCAGTACTTC. Encoded protein: CASSREGGEQYF. Variable domain in full (rest from reference TRBV11-2 and TRBJ2-7): EAGVAQSPRYKIIEKRQSVAFWCNPISGHATLYWYQQILGQGPKLLIQFQNNGVVDDSQLPKDRFSAERLKGVDSTLKIQPAKLEDSAVYLCASSREGGEQYFGPGTRLTVT.